The 26 T cell receptor beta chains below all came from one sample that was sequenced in a study of T cell repertoires in cytomegalovirus infection. TCRdb processed the reads anew with MiXCR; each CDR3 protein has one entry. This table has some 920,000 distinct CDR3 sequences, 30% to 40% appearing once. Their antigens remain unidentified. The source was cultured CD8+ T cells from PBMCs, collected from culture after CMV antigen stimulation. The receptor set was obtained from a human donor in good health (CMV status not recorded). Some clones in this sample may be carry-over from other donors' samples.

The rearrangement uses TRBV9 and TRBJ2-1; TRBD1 matches at 7 bases. Germline loops: CDR1 SGDLS, CDR2 YYNGEE. The J segment lost 3 bases and the V segment lost 4 bases, leaving 4 bases of the junction unmatched. The CDR3 length is 14 residues. In DNA form, the CDR3 reads TGTGCCAGCAGCCCCTACAGGGGCTACAATGAGCAGTTCTTC. Protein: CASSPYRGYNEQFF.

In this sample, this clonotype turned up a few times. The chain joins TRBV6-1 to TRBJ2-7; D uncertain. This CDR3 comprises 17 residues. Trimming left V 2 bases short and J 1 base short, with 18 bases between. CDR1 MNHNS and CDR2 SASEGT come from the germline V gene. The CDR3 protein is CASSESRLGQLSYEQYF. CDR3 in DNA: TGTGCCAGCAGTGAATCCCGGCTAGGTCAACTTTCCTACGAGCAGTACTTC.

This clonotype was detected a few times. The chain is built from TRBV28 and TRBJ2-4; D is perhaps TRBD2 (5 bases). CDR3 length equals 15 residues. The germline CDR1 and CDR2 sequences are MDHEN and SYDVKM. The ends were cut back, 1 base at V and 3 bases at J, with 10 bases in the middle. In nucleotides, the CDR3 is TGTGCCAGCAGTTTATTATCCGACTACAAAAACATTCAGTACTTC. Its protein product is CASSLLSDYKNIQYF.

V is TRBV10-2 and J is TRBJ1-1; possibly TRBD1 for D (6 bases). Per the germline V gene, CDR1 is WSHSY and CDR2 is SAAADI. The V and J ends lost 10 bases and 0 bases respectively, with 12 bases between them. The CDR3 covers 13 residues. The CDR3 loop reads CATLQGLNTEAFF. CDR3 nucleotide sequence: TGCGCCACGTTACAGGGTTTGAACACTGAAGCTTTCTTT.

V usage is TRBV6-1 and J usage is TRBJ2-7, with TRBD2 identical over 11 bases. Germline V CDR1 and CDR2: MNHNS, SASEGT. With 7 bases clipped from V and 7 bases from J, the junction kept 15 bases outside the gene matches. This CDR3 region has 16 residues. CDR3 nucleotides: TGTGCCAGCAACCGAGGACTAGCGGGCCGCGGGGGTGAGCAGTACGTC. Translation gives CASNRGLAGRGGEQYV.

There are many counts of this clonotype. This chain uses TRBV12-3 or TRBV12-4 with TRBJ2-1; no clear D gene. With 5 bases removed from V and 6 bases from J, the gap between germline ends came to 8 bases. The CDR3 runs 12 residues. DNA for the CDR3: TGTGCCAGCAGTCTCCTTAGCAATGAGCAGTTCTTC. This sequence encodes CASSLLSNEQFF.

The chain couples TRBV6-6 to TRBJ2-7, with TRBD1 as a possible D gene (6 bases). Germline CDR1 is MNHNY and CDR2 is SVGAGI (reference sequence). V was trimmed by 3 bases and J by 2 bases, leaving 8 bases between them. This CDR3 comprises 13 residues. This CDR3 reads CASSYQGPYEQYF. The DNA of the CDR3 is TGTGCCAGCAGTTATCAGGGGCCCTACGAGCAGTACTTC.

A note on this clonotype: A much larger clone is a single base away; this may be a read error. CDR3 sequence reads: CAGSLGEPLNTEAFF. The CDR3, as DNA: TGTGCCGGCAGTTTAGGGGAGCCTTTGAACACTGAAGCTTTCTTT. The rearrangement joins TRBV27 to TRBJ1-1, with D perhaps matching TRBD1 (5 bases). Germline assignment: CDR1 MNHEY and CDR2 SMNVEV (reference sequence). This CDR3 spans 15 amino acids.

The rearrangement uses TRBV6-2 or TRBV6-3 and TRBJ1-6; D remains unclear. This CDR3 contains 17 residues. Trimming removed 0 bases at V and 7 bases at J, with 16 bases between. Germline V CDR1 and CDR2: MNHEY, SVGEGT. CDR3 sequence (DNA): TGTGCCAGCAGTTACTCGAACCCTCGAGGCACCAATTCACCCCTCCACTTT. It encodes CASSYSNPRGTNSPLHF.

The genes are TRBV2 and TRBJ2-3; 11 bases are a match to TRBD2. CDR3 size: 15 residues. Germline CDR1 is SNHLY and CDR2 is FYNNEI. V shed 8 bases, J shed 4 bases, and the junction held 8 bases outside the gene matches. CDR3 nucleotide sequence: TGTGCCAGCGATTCGGGACTAGCGGCCTCAGATACGCAGTATTTT. Translated, it gives CASDSGLAASDTQYF.

J is TRBJ1-6 and V is TRBV7-6; D unresolved. The V gene lost 5 bases and the J gene lost 6 bases, with 8 bases spanning the gap. CDR1 and CDR2 from the germline V gene are SGHVS and FNYEAQ. This CDR3 has 13 amino acids. The CDR3 loop is CASSRTSNSPLHF. The CDR3 DNA is TGTGCCAGCAGCCGGACCAGTAATTCACCCCTCCACTTT.

This clonotype has more than one count but fewer than ten. This rearrangement joins TRBV6-2 or TRBV6-3 to TRBJ1-4, with 10 bases matching TRBD1. Germline-derived CDR1 and CDR2 are MNHEY and SVGEGT. The CDR3 contains 19 residues. V shed 0 bases and J 10 bases; nucleotides not matched to a gene: 17. The CDR3, as DNA: TGTGCCAGCAGTTACTCCTCCCTTCTTTCCGGGACAGGGGACGGAAAACTGTTTTTT. Translating gives CASSYSSLLSGTGDGKLFF.

The chain carries TRBV27 and TRBJ1-1, with no clear D. V lost 4 bases to trimming and J lost 0 bases, with 21 bases between them. The V gene's germline CDR1 is MNHEY and CDR2 SMNVEV (reference sequence). This CDR3 has 18 residues. CDR3 residues: CASSSQLGPAHVNTEAFF. In DNA form, the CDR3 reads TGTGCCAGCAGTTCCCAATTAGGGCCGGCACATGTGAACACTGAAGCTTTCTTT.

This clonotype showed up many times. V and J are TRBV7-9 and TRBJ2-1; 12 positions match TRBD1. The CDR3 has 14 residues. Germline CDR1 SEHNR, CDR2 FQNEAQ (reference sequence). The junction had 4 bases not matched to a gene; V was cut back by 9 bases and J by 4 bases. The CDR3 loop reads CARGTGGRYNEQFF. The CDR3 DNA reads TGTGCCAGGGGGACAGGGGGCCGATACAATGAGCAGTTCTTC.

This clonotype was found many times. The J gene is TRBJ1-2, the V gene TRBV7-6; weak D call: TRBD1 (5 bases). CDR1 is SGHVS, CDR2 FNYEAQ, per germline. This CDR3 comprises 14 residues. V lost 4 bases to trimming and J lost 2 bases, with 11 bases between them. The DNA for the CDR3 is TGTGCCAGCAGCTATCTGGCAGGGAACTATGGCTACACCTTC. As protein: CASSYLAGNYGYTF.

This clonotype was detected only a few times. The chain links TRBV6-1 to TRBJ1-5; perhaps TRBD1 as D (6 bases). V lost 11 bases and J lost 7, with 18 bases in between. The length of the CDR3 is 13 residues. CDR1 is MNHNS and CDR2 is SASEGT in the germline V gene. CDR3 DNA: TGTGCCGTTTTTGGGGGGGGGCGACAGCCCCAGCATTTT. Translated, it gives CAVFGGGRQPQHF.

The chain carries TRBV6-2 or TRBV6-3 and TRBJ2-2; D is perhaps TRBD2 (7 bases). CDR1 and CDR2 from the germline V gene are MNHEY and SVGEGT. Trimming removed 8 bases at V and 2 bases at J, with 15 bases between. This CDR3 comprises 15 residues. The CDR3 DNA sequence: TGTGCCAGCTCCAACCGGGGGGCTAACACCGGGGAGCTGTTTTTT. Translation gives CASSNRGANTGELFF.

The chain carries TRBV7-2 and TRBJ2-3; no firm D call. CDR1 and CDR2 from the germline V gene are SGHTA and FQGNSA. The CDR3 loop spans 15 amino acids. With 2 bases removed from V and 4 bases from J, the gap between germline ends came to 13 bases. The CDR3, as DNA: TGTACCAGCAGCTTACTGGAAGGGATTGCAGATACGCAGTATTTT. Its translation: CTSSLLEGIADTQYF.

The gene calls are TRBV12-3 or TRBV12-4 and TRBJ2-6, with D perhaps given as TRBD1 or TRBD2 (6 bases each). This CDR3 has 17 residues. V was cut by 8 bases and J by 1 base, with 18 bases left in between. Written as DNA, the CDR3 is TGTGCCAGCCTCTCAACCGGGGGCCTTTCTGGGGCCAACGTCCTGACTTTC. This sequence encodes CASLSTGGLSGANVLTF.

This clonotype was seen at least ten times. This chain links TRBV7-2 with TRBJ2-1, with 7 bases identical to TRBD2. CDR1 and CDR2 from the germline V gene are SGHTA and FQGNSA. CDR3 length: 14 residues. J was trimmed by 4 bases and V by 3 bases; bases with no gene match: 3. For the CDR3, the DNA is TGTGCCAGCAGCTTCGGGGGACTATACAATGAGCAGTTCTTC. The encoded protein is CASSFGGLYNEQFF. Looking up the rest from reference TRBV7-2 and TRBJ2-1 gives the full variable domain: GAGVSQSPSNKVTEKGKDVELRCDPISGHTALYWYRQSLGQGLEFLIYFQGNSAPDKSGLPSDRFSAERTGGSVSTLTIQRTQQEDSAVYLCASSFGGLYNEQFFGPGTRLTVL.

The J gene is TRBJ1-4, the V gene TRBV27; 8 bases align to TRBD1. The CDR3 runs 12 residues. Germline V gene lookup returns CDR1 MNHEY and CDR2 SMNVEV (reference sequence). The V and J ends lost 7 bases and 8 bases, in that order; junction bases with no gene match: 3. CDR3: CASKQGEEKLFF. CDR3 DNA: TGTGCCAGCAAACAGGGGGAAGAAAAACTGTTTTTT.

The chain carries TRBV5-4 and TRBJ1-2; possibly TRBD1 for D (6 bases). Germline CDR1 SGHNT, CDR2 YYREEE (reference sequence). The CDR3 runs to 15 residues. Between the trimmed V and J ends, which lost 5 bases and 2 bases, there was a span of 16 bases. The CDR3 DNA sequence: TGTGCCAGCAGGGGGGAGGGGGGGCCCAACTATGGCTACACCTTC. It encodes CASRGEGGPNYGYTF.

As to this clonotype: This may arise from a read error, as a much more abundant clone is one base away. The V and J genes are TRBV7-8 and TRBJ2-7; a possible D gene is TRBD1 (5 bases). In germline, CDR1 is SGHVS, CDR2 FQNEAQ. The CDR3 is 14 amino acids. CDR3 coding DNA: TGTGCCAGCAGCTTAGTAGGCAGGGCCGACGAGCTGTACTTC. Protein sequence: CASSLVGRADELYF.

This clonotype was counted only a few times. This sequence joins TRBV6-2 or TRBV6-3 and TRBJ1-5; no clear D. Germline lookup yields CDR1 MNHEY and CDR2 SVGEGT. CDR3 length: 13 amino acids. Trimming removed 3 bases at V and 0 bases at J, with 3 bases between. CDR3: CASSYFSNQPQHF. The CDR3, as DNA: TGTGCCAGCAGTTATTTTAGCAATCAGCCCCAGCATTTT.

This clonotype was recorded a few times. V gene TRBV4-1 combines with J gene TRBJ1-6, with no clear D. From germline, CDR1 is MGHRA and CDR2 YSYEKL. The CDR3 spans 17 residues. V dropped 1 base and J dropped 9 bases, with 19 bases sitting between them. The CDR3 here is CASSQGAGSGSASPLHF. CDR3 DNA sequence: TGCGCCAGCAGCCAAGGGGCGGGATCCGGGTCCGCTTCACCCCTCCACTTT.

This clonotype came up a few times. The chain carries TRBV28 and TRBJ2-2; 9 bases align to TRBD2. Germline CDR1 and CDR2: MDHEN and SYDVKM. The ends lost 3 bases at V and 7 bases at J; junction bases unmatched: 6. The CDR3 sequence is 15 residues long. CDR3 loop: CASSFLAGQGGELFF. DNA of the CDR3: TGTGCCAGCAGTTTTCTAGCGGGGCAGGGCGGGGAGCTGTTTTTT.